Given below is one T cell receptor beta chain in context. Repertoires were generated with immunoSEQ multiplex PCR, while TCRdb's copy carries only in-frame clones and drops some. The sample comprises tens of thousands of clones, 91% of which are singletons, and about 1.2% rests with the top ten. This entry is derived from a study of T cell changes during pregnancy in multiple sclerosis. Losses at the gene ends were 4 bases for V and 1 base for J; bases not matched to a gene: 5. From germline, CDR1 is SNHLY and CDR2 FYNNEI. This CDR3 has 15 residues. The receptor was derived from a female donor in good health, enrolled as a control in a pregnancy study. The chain is built from TRBV2 and TRBJ2-7; 9 nucleotides agree with TRBD1. The sample here was peripheral blood, taken after pregnancy. The CDR3 loop reads CASSGPGTGSYEQYF. The CDR3 bases are TGTGCCAGCAGTGGACCTGGGACAGGGTCCTACGAGCAGTACTTC.